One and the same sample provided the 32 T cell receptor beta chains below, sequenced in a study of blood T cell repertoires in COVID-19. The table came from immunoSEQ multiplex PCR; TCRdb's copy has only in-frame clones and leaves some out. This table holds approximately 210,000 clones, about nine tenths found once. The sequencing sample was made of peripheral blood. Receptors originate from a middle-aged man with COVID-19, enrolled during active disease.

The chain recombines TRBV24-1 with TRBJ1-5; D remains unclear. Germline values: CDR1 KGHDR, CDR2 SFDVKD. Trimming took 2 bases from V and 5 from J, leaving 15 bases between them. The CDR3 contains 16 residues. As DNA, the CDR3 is TGTGCCACCAGTGATTCGGGGTCACCACCCGATCAGCCCCAGCATTTT. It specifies CATSDSGSPPDQPQHF.

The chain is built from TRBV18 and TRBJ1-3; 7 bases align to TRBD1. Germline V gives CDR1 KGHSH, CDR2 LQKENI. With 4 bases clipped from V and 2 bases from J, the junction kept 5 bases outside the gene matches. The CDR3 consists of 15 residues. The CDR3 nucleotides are TGTGCCAGCTCACTCACAGGGGAAGCTGGAAACACCATATATTTT. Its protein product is CASSLTGEAGNTIYF.

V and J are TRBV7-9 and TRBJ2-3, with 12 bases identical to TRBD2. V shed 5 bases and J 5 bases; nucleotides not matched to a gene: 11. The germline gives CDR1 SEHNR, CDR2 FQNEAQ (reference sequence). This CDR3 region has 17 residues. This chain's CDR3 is CASSQIPSGGAQDTQYF. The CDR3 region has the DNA TGTGCCAGCAGCCAAATTCCTAGCGGGGGGGCCCAAGATACGCAGTATTTT.

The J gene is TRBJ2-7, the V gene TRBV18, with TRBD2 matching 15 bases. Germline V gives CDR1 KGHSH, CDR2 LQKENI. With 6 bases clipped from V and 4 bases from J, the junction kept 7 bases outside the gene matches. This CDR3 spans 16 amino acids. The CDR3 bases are TGTGCCAGCTCGCCGGGACTAGCGGGAGGTCGGTACGAGCAGTACTTC. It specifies CASSPGLAGGRYEQYF. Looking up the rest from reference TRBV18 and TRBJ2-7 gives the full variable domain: NAGVMQNPRHLVRRRGQEARLRCSPMKGHSHVYWYRQLPEEGLKFMVYLQKENIIDESGMPKERFSAEFPKEGPSILRIQQVVRGDSAAYFCASSPGLAGGRYEQYFGPGTRLTVT.

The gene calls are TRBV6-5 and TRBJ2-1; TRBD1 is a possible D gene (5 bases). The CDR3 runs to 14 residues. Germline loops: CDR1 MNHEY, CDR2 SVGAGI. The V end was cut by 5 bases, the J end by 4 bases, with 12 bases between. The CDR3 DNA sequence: TGTGCCAGCAGTCTGGCACAGGAATACAATGAGCAGTTCTTC. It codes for CASSLAQEYNEQFF.

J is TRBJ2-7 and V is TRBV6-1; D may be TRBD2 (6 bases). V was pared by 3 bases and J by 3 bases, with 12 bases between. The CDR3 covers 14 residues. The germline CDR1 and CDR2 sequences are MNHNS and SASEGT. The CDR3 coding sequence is TGTGCCAGCAGTGACACTGGGCGGGGCTACGAGCAGTACTTC. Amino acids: CASSDTGRGYEQYF.

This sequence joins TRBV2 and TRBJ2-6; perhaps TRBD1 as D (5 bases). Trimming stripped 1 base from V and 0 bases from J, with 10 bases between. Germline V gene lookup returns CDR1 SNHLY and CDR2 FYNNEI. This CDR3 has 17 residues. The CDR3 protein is CASSEDTGYSGANVLTF. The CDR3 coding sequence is TGTGCCAGCAGTGAAGATACAGGCTACTCTGGGGCCAACGTCCTGACTTTC.

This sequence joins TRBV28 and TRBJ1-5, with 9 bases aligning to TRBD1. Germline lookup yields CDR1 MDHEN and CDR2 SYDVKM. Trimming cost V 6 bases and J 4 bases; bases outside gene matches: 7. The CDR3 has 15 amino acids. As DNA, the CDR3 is TGTGCCAGCAGCCCTGGACAGGGGCGGAATCAGCCCCAGCATTTT. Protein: CASSPGQGRNQPQHF.

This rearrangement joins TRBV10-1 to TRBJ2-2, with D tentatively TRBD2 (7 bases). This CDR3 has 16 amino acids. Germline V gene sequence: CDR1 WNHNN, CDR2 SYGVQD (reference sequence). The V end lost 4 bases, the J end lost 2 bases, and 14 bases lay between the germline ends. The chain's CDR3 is CASSVSGGHNTGELFF. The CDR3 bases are TGCGCCAGCAGTGTCTCGGGGGGCCACAACACCGGGGAGCTGTTTTTT.

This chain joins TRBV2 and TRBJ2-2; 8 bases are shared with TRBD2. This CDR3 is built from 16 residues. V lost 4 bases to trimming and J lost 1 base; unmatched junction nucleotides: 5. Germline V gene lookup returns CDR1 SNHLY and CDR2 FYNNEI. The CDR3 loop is CASSAVLAENTGELFF. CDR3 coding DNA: TGTGCCAGCAGTGCGGTACTAGCGGAGAACACCGGGGAGCTGTTTTTT.

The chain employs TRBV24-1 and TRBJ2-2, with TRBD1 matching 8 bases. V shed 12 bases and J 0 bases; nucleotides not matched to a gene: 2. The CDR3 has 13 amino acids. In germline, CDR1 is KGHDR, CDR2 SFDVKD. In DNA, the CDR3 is TGTGCCGTCAGGGGGCCGAACACCGGGGAGCTGTTTTTT. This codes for CAVRGPNTGELFF.

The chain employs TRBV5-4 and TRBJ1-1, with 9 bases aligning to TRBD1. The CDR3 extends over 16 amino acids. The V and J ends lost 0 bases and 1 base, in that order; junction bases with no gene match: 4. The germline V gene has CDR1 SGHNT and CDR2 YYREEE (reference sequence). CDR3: CASSLVTGGANTEAFF. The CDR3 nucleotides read TGTGCCAGCAGCTTGGTGACAGGGGGAGCGAACACTGAAGCTTTCTTT.

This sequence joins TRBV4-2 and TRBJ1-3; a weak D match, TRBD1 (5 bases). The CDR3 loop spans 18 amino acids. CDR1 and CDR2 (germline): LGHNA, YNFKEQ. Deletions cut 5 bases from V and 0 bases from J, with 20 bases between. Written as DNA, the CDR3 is TGTGCCAGCAGCTTTCGACCCCGGGGGTCCAGCTCTGGAAACACCATATATTTT. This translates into CASSFRPRGSSSGNTIYF.

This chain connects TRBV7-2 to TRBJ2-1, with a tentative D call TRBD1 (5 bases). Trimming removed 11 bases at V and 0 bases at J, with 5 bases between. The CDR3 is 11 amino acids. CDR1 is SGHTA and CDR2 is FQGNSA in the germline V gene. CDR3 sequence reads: CAQGSYNEQFF. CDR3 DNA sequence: TGTGCCCAGGGCTCCTACAATGAGCAGTTCTTC.

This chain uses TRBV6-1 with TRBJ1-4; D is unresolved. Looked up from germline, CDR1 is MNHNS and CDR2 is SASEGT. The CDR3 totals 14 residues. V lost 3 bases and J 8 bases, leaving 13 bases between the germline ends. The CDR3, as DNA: TGTGCCAGCAGTGAGGGGTCCGGCGGGGAAAAACTGTTTTTT. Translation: CASSEGSGGEKLFF.

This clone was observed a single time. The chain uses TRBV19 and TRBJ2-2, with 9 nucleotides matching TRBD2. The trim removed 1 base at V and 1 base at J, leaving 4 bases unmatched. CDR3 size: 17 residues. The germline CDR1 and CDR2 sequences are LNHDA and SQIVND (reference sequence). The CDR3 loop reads CASSIGLAVMNTGELFF. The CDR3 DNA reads TGTGCCAGTAGTATAGGACTAGCGGTAATGAACACCGGGGAGCTGTTTTTT.

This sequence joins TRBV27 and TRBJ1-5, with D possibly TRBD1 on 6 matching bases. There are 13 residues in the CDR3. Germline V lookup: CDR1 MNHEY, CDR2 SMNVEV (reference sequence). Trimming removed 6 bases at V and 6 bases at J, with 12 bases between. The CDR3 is CASSQEGVQPQHF. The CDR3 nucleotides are TGTGCCAGCAGCCAAGAGGGGGTTCAGCCCCAGCATTTT.

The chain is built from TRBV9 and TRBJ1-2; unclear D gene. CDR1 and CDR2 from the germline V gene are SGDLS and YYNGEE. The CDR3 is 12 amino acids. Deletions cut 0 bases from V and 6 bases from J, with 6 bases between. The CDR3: CASSVDGDGYTF. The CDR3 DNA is TGTGCCAGCAGCGTAGACGGGGATGGCTACACCTTC. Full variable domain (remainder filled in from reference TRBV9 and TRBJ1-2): DSGVTQTPKHLITATGQRVTLRCSPRSGDLSVYWYQQSLDQGLQFLIQYYNGEERAKGNILERFSAQQFPDLHSELNLSSLELGDSALYFCASSVDGDGYTFGSGTRLTVV.

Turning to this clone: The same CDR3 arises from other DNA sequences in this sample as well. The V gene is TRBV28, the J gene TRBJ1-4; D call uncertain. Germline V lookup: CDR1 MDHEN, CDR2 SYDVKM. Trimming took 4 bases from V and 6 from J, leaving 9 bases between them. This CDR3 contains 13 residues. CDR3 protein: CASSSGGDEKLFF. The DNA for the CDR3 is TGTGCCAGCAGTTCGGGTGGCGATGAAAAACTGTTTTTT. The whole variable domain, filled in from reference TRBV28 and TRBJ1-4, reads DVKVTQSSRYLVKRTGEKVFLECVQDMDHENMFWYRQDPGLGLRLIYFSYDVKMKEKGDIPEGYSVSREKKERFSLILESASTNQTSMYLCASSSGGDEKLFFGSGTQLSVL.

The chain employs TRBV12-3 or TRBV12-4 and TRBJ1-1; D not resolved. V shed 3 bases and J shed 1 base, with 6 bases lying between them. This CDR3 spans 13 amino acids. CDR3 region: CASSFSENTEAFF. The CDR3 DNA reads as TGTGCCAGCAGTTTTAGTGAGAACACTGAAGCTTTCTTT.

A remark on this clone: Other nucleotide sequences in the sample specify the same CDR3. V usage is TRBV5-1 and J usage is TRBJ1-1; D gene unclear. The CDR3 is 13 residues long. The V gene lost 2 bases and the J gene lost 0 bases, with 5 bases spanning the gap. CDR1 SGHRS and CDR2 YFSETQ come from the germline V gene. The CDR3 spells CASSLQMNTEAFF. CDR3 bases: TGCGCCAGCAGCTTACAGATGAACACTGAAGCTTTCTTT.

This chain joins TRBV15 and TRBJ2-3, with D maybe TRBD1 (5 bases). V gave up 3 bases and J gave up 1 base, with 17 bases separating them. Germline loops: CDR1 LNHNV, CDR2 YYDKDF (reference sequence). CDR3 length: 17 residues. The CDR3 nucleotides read TGTGCCACCAGCAGCGGCCAGGGATTTGGTGGCACAGATACGCAGTATTTT. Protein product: CATSSGQGFGGTDTQYF. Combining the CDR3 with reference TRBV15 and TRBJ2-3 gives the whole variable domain DAMVIQNPRYQVTQFGKPVTLSCSQTLNHNVMYWYQQKSSQAPKLLFHYYDKDFNNEADTPDNFQSRRPNTSFCFLDIRSPGLGDTAMYLCATSSGQGFGGTDTQYFGPGTRLTVL.

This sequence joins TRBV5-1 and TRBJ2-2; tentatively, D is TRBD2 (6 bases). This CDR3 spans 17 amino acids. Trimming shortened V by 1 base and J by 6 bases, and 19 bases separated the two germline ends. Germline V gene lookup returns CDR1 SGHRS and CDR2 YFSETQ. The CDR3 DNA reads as TGCGCCAGCAGCTTGAGGCAGGGAGGAGTCCTCTCCGGGGAGCTGTTTTTT. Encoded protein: CASSLRQGGVLSGELFF.

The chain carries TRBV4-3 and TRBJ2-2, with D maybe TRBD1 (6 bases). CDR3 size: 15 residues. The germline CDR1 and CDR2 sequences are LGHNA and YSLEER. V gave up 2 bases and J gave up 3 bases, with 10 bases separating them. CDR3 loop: CASSQKGGDTGELFF. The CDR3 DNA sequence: TGCGCCAGCAGCCAAAAAGGGGGAGACACCGGGGAGCTGTTTTTT.

CDR3 amino acids: CASSLNPGEDYGYTF. CDR3 sequence (DNA): TGTGCCAGCAGCTTGAATCCGGGGGAGGACTATGGCTACACCTTC. The chain is built from TRBV5-4 and TRBJ1-2; perhaps TRBD1 as D (5 bases). The length of the CDR3 is 15 residues. Germline CDR1 is SGHNT and CDR2 is YYREEE (reference sequence). The V gene lost 1 base and the J gene lost 3 bases, with 13 bases spanning the gap.

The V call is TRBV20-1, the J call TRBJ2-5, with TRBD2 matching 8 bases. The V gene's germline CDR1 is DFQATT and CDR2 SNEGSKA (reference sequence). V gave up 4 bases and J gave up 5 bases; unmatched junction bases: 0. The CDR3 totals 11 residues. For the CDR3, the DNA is TGCAGTGCTATAGCGGGGGAGACCCAGTACTTC. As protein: CSAIAGETQYF.

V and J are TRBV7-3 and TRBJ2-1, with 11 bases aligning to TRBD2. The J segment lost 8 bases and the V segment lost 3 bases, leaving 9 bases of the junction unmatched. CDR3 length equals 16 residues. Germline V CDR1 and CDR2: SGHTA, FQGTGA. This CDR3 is CASSLTLAGGQDEQFF. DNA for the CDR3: TGTGCCAGCAGCTTGACCTTAGCGGGGGGGCAAGATGAGCAGTTCTTC.

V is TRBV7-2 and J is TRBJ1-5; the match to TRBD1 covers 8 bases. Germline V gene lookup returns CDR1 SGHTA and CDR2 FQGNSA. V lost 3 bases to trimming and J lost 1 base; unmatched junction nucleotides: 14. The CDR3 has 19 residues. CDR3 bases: TGTGCCAGCAGCTTGACGCCGGACAGGGCCTCTACGAGCAATCAGCCCCAGCATTTT. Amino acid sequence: CASSLTPDRASTSNQPQHF.

This CDR3 is CASSGRLSTDTQYF. Here the CDR3 DNA reads TGCGCCAGCAGCGGCAGGCTAAGCACAGATACGCAGTATTTT. V usage is TRBV5-1 and J usage is TRBJ2-3; D is ambiguous. Germline CDR1 reads SGHRS; CDR2 reads YFSETQ. This CDR3 spans 14 amino acids. V was trimmed by 4 bases and J by 0 bases, leaving 9 bases between them.

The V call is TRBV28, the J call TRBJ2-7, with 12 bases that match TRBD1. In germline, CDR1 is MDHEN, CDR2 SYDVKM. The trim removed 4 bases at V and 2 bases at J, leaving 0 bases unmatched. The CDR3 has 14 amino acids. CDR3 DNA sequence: TGTGCCAGCAGTTGGGACAGGGGGCCCTACGAGCAGTACTTC. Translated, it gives CASSWDRGPYEQYF.

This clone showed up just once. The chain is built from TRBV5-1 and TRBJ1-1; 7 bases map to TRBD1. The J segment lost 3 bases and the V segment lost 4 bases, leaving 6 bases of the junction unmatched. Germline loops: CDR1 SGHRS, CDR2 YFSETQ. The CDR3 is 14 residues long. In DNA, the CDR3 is TGCGCCAGCAGCCGGGGACAGTCGGACACTGAAGCTTTCTTT. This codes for CASSRGQSDTEAFF.

The CDR3 region is CASRGLRGRAGELFF. CDR3 sequence (DNA): TGTGCCAGCAGGGGCCTGCGGGGGCGAGCCGGGGAGCTGTTTTTT. The chain employs TRBV2 and TRBJ2-2; maybe TRBD2 (7 bases). This CDR3 spans 15 amino acids. Looked up from germline, CDR1 is SNHLY and CDR2 is FYNNEI. V shed 6 bases and J shed 6 bases, with 17 bases lying between them. Full variable domain (missing parts from reference TRBV2 and TRBJ2-2): EPEVTQTPSHQVTQMGQEVILRCVPISNHLYFYWYRQILGQKVEFLVSFYNNEISEKSEIFDDQFSVERPDGSNFTLKIRSTKLEDSAMYFCASRGLRGRAGELFFGEGSRLTVL.